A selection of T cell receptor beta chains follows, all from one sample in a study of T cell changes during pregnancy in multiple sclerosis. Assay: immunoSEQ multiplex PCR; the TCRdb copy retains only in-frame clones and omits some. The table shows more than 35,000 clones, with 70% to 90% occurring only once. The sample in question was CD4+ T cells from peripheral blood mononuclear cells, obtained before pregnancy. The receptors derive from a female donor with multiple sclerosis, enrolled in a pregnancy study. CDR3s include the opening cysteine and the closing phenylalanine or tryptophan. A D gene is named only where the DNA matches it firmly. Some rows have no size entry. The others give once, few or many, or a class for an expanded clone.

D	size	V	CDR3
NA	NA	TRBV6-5	CASSLRGSGEETQYF
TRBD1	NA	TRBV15	CATSIDRGSQPQHF
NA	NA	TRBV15	CATSRDPARGEQFF
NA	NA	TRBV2	CASIRANEQFF
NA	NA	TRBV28	CASSLVGVGNYEQYF
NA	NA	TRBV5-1	CASSVQGGEQYF
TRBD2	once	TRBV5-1	CASTFVAGEGETQYF
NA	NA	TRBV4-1	CASSQDRRGGYTF
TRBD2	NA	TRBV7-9	CASSRRGGLAAYEQYF
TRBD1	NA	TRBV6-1	CASSGLQGAISPLHF
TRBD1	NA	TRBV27	CASSPAGTGWERQYF
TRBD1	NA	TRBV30	CAWSEGGVGGYTF
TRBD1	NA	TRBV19	CASSQAGRTGVQPQHF
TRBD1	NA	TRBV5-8	CASSLGQGVLNQPQHF
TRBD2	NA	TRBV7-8	CASSLSVGGWSYEQYF
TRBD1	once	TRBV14	CASSQATGGAELFF
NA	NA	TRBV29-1	CSVEKGLDSEAFF
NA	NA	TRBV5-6	CASSSRRALQGEAFF
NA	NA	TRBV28	CASSQADTDTQYF
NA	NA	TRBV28	CASSVNQPQHF
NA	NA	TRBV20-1	CSAKRVREQYF
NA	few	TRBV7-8	CASSPWGPLGEQYF
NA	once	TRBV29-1	CSVDYPDKNTEAFF
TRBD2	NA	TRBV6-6	CASNKLAGRQETQYF
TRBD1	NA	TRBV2	CASSRGQGRGGEQYF
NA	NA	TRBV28	CASSPRGRFYEQYF
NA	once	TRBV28	CASSLVRVRAPEAFF
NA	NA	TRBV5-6	CASSRKGEGTEAFF
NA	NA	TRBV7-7	CASFKGQGNTEAFF
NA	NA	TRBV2	CASSGQEDTEAFF
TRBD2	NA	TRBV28	CASSFGSGGAGTDTQYF
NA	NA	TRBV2	CASTFSYEQYF
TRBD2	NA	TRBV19	CASSIASGDTQYF
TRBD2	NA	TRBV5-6	CASSSLWQAGGTDTQYF
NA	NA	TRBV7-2	CASSFPGTTETQYF
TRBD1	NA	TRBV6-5	CASSYSLTGGDTIYF
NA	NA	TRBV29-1	CSVGAGWGMNTEAFF
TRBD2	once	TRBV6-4	CASEKGLGGGAGEQFF
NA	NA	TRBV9	CASSAPAAGGGEKLFF
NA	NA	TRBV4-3	CASSRLEGRTEAFF
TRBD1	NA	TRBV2	CASETGERVGTQYF
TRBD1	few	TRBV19	CASTRPWDRDTGELFF